What follows are 20 T cell receptor beta chains derived from one specimen sequenced in a study of cytomegalovirus exposure and HLA in healthy donors. The PCR contained 60 Vbeta and 13 Jbeta primers. Libraries were prepared by immunoSEQ multiplex PCR; TCRdb keeps only in-frame clonotypes and omits some of them. The sample yields 110,000 to 150,000 clones, approximately 63% seen once. The sequencing sample was made of PBMCs. These receptors originate from a woman in her sixties in good health and CMV-seropositive.

The chain couples TRBV6-5 to TRBJ1-2, with TRBD1 identical over 7 bases. Trimming took 7 bases from V and 7 from J; bases not matched to a gene: 6. The germline V gene has CDR1 MNHEY and CDR2 SVGAGI. The length of the CDR3 is 12 residues. In DNA, the CDR3 is TGTGCCAGCACCCAGGGGGGTCGTGGCTACACCTTC. It is translated as CASTQGGRGYTF.

This clone has just a few counts. The V gene is TRBV29-1, the J gene TRBJ2-1; tentative D call: TRBD1 (5 bases). The length of the CDR3 is 12 residues. Germline-derived CDR1 and CDR2 are SQVTM and ANQGSEA. V dropped 5 bases and J dropped 2 bases, with 7 bases sitting between them. CDR3 bases: TGCAGCGTTACAGGTCCCTACAATGAGCAGTTCTTC. Its translation: CSVTGPYNEQFF.

V and J are TRBV11-2 and TRBJ1-2; 8 bases map to TRBD1. Germline loops: CDR1 SGHAT, CDR2 FQNNGV. The V segment lost 3 bases and the J segment 4 bases; nucleotides outside the gene matches: 4. This CDR3 has 14 amino acids. CDR3 residues: CASSFGQGGYGYTF. For the CDR3, the DNA is TGTGCCAGCAGCTTCGGACAGGGCGGCTATGGCTACACCTTC.

The gene calls are TRBV19 and TRBJ2-3, with 8 bases lining up with TRBD2. Germline CDR1 and CDR2: LNHDA and SQIVND (reference sequence). V was pared by 1 base and J by 3 bases, with 6 bases of the junction left unmatched. The CDR3 totals 16 residues. The CDR3 bases are TGTGCCAGTAGTATAGGCCTGGCGGGAGGAACAGATACGCAGTATTTT. Its protein is CASSIGLAGGTDTQYF.

The chain joins TRBV5-8 to TRBJ2-2, with D tentatively TRBD2 (6 bases). Germline CDR1 SGHTS, CDR2 YDEGEE. This CDR3 has 15 amino acids. Trimming took off 0 bases at V and 6 bases at J, with 12 bases between the two ends. CDR3 DNA sequence: TGTGCCAGCAGCTTGGACCAGGGAGGAGCCGGGGAGCTGTTTTTT. It encodes CASSLDQGGAGELFF.

This CDR3 is CASSLLRGEETQYF. The DNA for the CDR3 is TGTGCCAGCAGCTTGTTGCGGGGGGAAGAGACCCAGTACTTC. V gene TRBV5-6 combines with J gene TRBJ2-5, with 8 bases that match TRBD2. This CDR3 comprises 14 residues. V dropped 1 base and J dropped 3; count of bases not matched to a gene: 2. CDR1 is SGHDT and CDR2 is YYEEEE in the germline V gene.

V usage is TRBV19 and J usage is TRBJ1-1; TRBD1 might be the D (6 bases). The CDR3 spans 14 residues. CDR1 and CDR2 from the germline V gene are LNHDA and SQIVND (reference sequence). V lost 7 bases and J lost 1, with 13 bases in between. The CDR3 coding sequence is TGTGCCAGTACCAACTCAGGGGAGAACACTGAAGCTTTCTTT. Translated: CASTNSGENTEAFF.

The chain is built from TRBV15 and TRBJ2-2, with 9 bases that match TRBD1. The germline CDR1 and CDR2 sequences are LNHNV and YYDKDF (reference sequence). There are 16 residues in the CDR3. After removal of 5 bases from V and 5 bases from J, the junction contained 9 bases not matched to a gene. The CDR3 spells CATSRTTGGGTGELFF. DNA of the CDR3: TGTGCCACCAGCCGGACGACAGGGGGGGGGACCGGGGAGCTGTTTTTT. The whole variable domain, filled in from reference TRBV15 and TRBJ2-2, reads DAMVIQNPRYQVTQFGKPVTLSCSQTLNHNVMYWYQQKSSQAPKLLFHYYDKDFNNEADTPDNFQSRRPNTSFCFLDIRSPGLGDTAMYLCATSRTTGGGTGELFFGEGSRLTVL.

This sequence joins TRBV19 and TRBJ1-1, with D tentatively TRBD1 (6 bases). The germline V gene has CDR1 LNHDA and CDR2 SQIVND (reference sequence). This CDR3 spans 14 amino acids. The ends were cut back, 7 bases at V and 1 base at J, with 13 bases in the middle. CDR3 coding DNA: TGTGCCAGTACCAAAAGGACAGCGAACACTGAAGCTTTCTTT. Translated: CASTKRTANTEAFF.

The chain employs TRBV18 and TRBJ1-6; D not resolved. The CDR3 sequence is 12 residues long. Between the trimmed V and J ends, which lost 6 bases and 7 bases, there was a span of 7 bases. Germline-derived CDR1 and CDR2 are KGHSH and LQKENI. CDR3 residues: CASSGTNSPLHF. The CDR3 region has the DNA TGTGCCAGCTCGGGCACCAATTCACCCCTCCACTTT.

The V and J genes are TRBV19 and TRBJ2-3, with 9 bases aligning to TRBD1. Germline V gene data show CDR1 as LNHDA and CDR2 as SQIVND (reference sequence). The CDR3 totals 17 residues. V was clipped by 4 bases and J by 1 base; unmatched bases: 9. In nucleotides, the CDR3 is TGTGCCAGTAGTACCACCGGGACAGGGTATGGCACAGATACGCAGTATTTT. It yields the protein CASSTTGTGYGTDTQYF. The whole variable domain, remainder taken from reference TRBV19 and TRBJ2-3, is DGGITQSPKYLFRKEGQNVTLSCEQNLNHDAMYWYRQDPGQGLRLIYYSQIVNDFQKGDIAEGYSVSREKKESFPLTVTSAQKNPTAFYLCASSTTGTGYGTDTQYFGPGTRLTVL.

V and J are TRBV7-8 and TRBJ1-1, with D uncertain. Germline V gene sequence: CDR1 SGHVS, CDR2 FQNEAQ. The CDR3 consists of 12 residues. The V gene lost 5 bases and the J gene lost 14 bases, with 18 bases spanning the gap. DNA for the CDR3: TGTGCCAGCAGCCCGGTGGGCGAGTATTCCTTCTTT. This gives the protein CASSPVGEYSFF.

The rearrangement links TRBV28 to TRBJ1-2, with 8 bases lining up with TRBD1. V was clipped by 6 bases and J by 5 bases; unmatched bases: 8. The CDR3 is 14 amino acids. The germline gives CDR1 MDHEN, CDR2 SYDVKM. CDR3 DNA: TGTGCCAGCAGGCCAGGGGGCGCGGGGTATGGCTACACCTTC. Protein sequence: CASRPGGAGYGYTF.

The chain employs TRBV4-2 and TRBJ1-1; D not resolved. Germline CDR1 is LGHNA and CDR2 is YNFKEQ. V was pared by 4 bases and J by 5 bases, with 14 bases between. This CDR3 region has 14 residues. CDR3 nucleotide sequence: TGTGCCAGCAGCCCCGGGCCTCGGGGAACTGAAGCTTTCTTT. Amino acids: CASSPGPRGTEAFF.

V and J are TRBV5-4 and TRBJ2-5, with 10 bases lining up with TRBD1. CDR3 length: 16 residues. The J segment lost 4 bases and the V segment lost 3 bases, leaving 9 bases of the junction unmatched. Per the germline V gene, CDR1 is SGHNT and CDR2 is YYREEE (reference sequence). CDR3 sequence: CASSSPGQGRGETQYF. The CDR3 region has the DNA TGTGCCAGCAGCTCCCCGGGACAGGGGAGGGGAGAGACCCAGTACTTC. Combining the CDR3 with reference TRBV5-4 and TRBJ2-5 gives the whole variable domain ETGVTQSPTHLIKTRGQQVTLRCSSQSGHNTVSWYQQALGQGPQFIFQYYREEENGRGNFPPRFSGLQFPNYSSELNVNALELDDSALYLCASSSPGQGRGETQYFGPGTRLLVL.

The genes are TRBV6-1 and TRBJ1-2; D not resolved. The germline gives CDR1 MNHNS, CDR2 SASEGT. The CDR3 has 13 amino acids. Between the trimmed V and J ends, which lost 0 bases and 7 bases, there was a span of 9 bases. Here the CDR3 reads CASSEALLSGYTF. The CDR3 coding sequence is TGTGCCAGCAGTGAAGCGCTTCTGAGTGGCTACACCTTC.

The chain has TRBV7-9 and TRBJ1-2; no clear D gene. Trimming took 3 bases from V and 8 from J, leaving 16 bases between them. The CDR3 runs to 14 residues. CDR1 SEHNR and CDR2 FQNEAQ come from the germline V gene (reference sequence). CDR3 sequence reads: CASSLENFLLGYTF. The CDR3 region has the DNA TGTGCCAGCAGCTTGGAGAATTTCCTATTGGGCTACACCTTC. Together with reference TRBV7-9 and TRBJ1-2, the CDR3 gives the full variable domain: DTGVSQNPRHKITKRGQNVTFRCDPISEHNRLYWYRQTLGQGPEFLTYFQNEAQLEKSRLLSDRFSAERPKGSFSTLEIQRTEQGDSAMYLCASSLENFLLGYTFGSGTRLTVV.

The rearrangement uses TRBV6-5 and TRBJ1-6, with D uncertain. With 5 bases removed from V and 4 bases from J, the gap between germline ends came to 9 bases. Germline V gives CDR1 MNHEY, CDR2 SVGAGI. The CDR3 has 14 amino acids. The CDR3 region is CASSPSSYNSPLHF. CDR3 coding DNA: TGTGCCAGCAGTCCCTCGAGTTATAATTCACCCCTCCACTTT.

The chain uses TRBV7-9 and TRBJ1-1; D is uncertain. This CDR3 spans 16 amino acids. Germline V gene sequence: CDR1 SEHNR, CDR2 FQNEAQ (reference sequence). The V gene lost 4 bases and the J gene lost 1 base, with 16 bases spanning the gap. The CDR3 is CASSSPGGSKNTEAFF. In DNA, the CDR3 is TGTGCCAGCAGCTCTCCTGGAGGGTCTAAGAACACTGAAGCTTTCTTT.

J is TRBJ1-5 and V is TRBV2; D gene unclear. V lost 8 bases and J 3 bases, leaving 14 bases between the germline ends. Germline CDR1 is SNHLY and CDR2 is FYNNEI. There are 14 residues in the CDR3. CDR3 nucleotides: TGTGCCAGCTTGGCCGATCTCCCCAATCAGCCCCAGCATTTT. This codes for CASLADLPNQPQHF. Drawing the rest from reference TRBV2 and TRBJ1-5, the complete variable domain is EPEVTQTPSHQVTQMGQEVILRCVPISNHLYFYWYRQILGQKVEFLVSFYNNEISEKSEIFDDQFSVERPDGSNFTLKIRSTKLEDSAMYFCASLADLPNQPQHFGDGTRLSIL.